This T cell receptor beta chain is drawn from a study of control samples from healthy donors and cancer patients. TCRdb's table, derived via immunoSEQ multiplex PCR, lists solely in-frame clones and lacks some. The sample lists roughly 400,000 clones, over 75% occurring once. Trimming removed 4 bases from V and 5 bases from J, with 11 bases in between. CDR1 is MRHNA, CDR2 SNTAGT, per germline. This CDR3 has 13 amino acids. V is TRBV6-4 and J is TRBJ2-5; weak D call: TRBD1 (6 bases). This receptor was taken from a man between 40 and 49 years old with head and neck cancer. Sequenced material: PBMCs. The CDR3 is CASSVLRGETQYF. The CDR3 DNA reads TGTGCCAGCAGTGTCCTAAGGGGGGAGACCCAGTACTTC.